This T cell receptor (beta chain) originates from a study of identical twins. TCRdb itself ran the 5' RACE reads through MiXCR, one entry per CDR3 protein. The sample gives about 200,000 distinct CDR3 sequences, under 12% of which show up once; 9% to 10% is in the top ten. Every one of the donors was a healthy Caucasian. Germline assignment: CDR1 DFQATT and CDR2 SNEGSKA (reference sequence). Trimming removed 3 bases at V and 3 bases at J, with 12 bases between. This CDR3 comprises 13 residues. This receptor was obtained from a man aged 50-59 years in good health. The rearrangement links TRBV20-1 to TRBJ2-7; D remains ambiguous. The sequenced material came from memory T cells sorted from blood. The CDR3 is CSARFGLGYEQYF. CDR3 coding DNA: TGCAGTGCTAGGTTCGGGTTGGGCTACGAGCAGTACTTC.